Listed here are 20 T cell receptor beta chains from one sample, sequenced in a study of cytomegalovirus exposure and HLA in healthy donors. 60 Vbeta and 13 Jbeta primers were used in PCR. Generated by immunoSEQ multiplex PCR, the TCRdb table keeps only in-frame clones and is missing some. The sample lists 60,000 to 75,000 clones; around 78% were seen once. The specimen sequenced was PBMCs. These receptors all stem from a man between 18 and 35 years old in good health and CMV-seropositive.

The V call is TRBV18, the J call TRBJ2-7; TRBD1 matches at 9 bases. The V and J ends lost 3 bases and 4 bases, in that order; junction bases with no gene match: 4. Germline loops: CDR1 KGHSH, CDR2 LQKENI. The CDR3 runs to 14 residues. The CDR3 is CASSPGTGSYEQYF. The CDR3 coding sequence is TGTGCCAGCTCACCTGGGACAGGGTCTTACGAGCAGTACTTC.

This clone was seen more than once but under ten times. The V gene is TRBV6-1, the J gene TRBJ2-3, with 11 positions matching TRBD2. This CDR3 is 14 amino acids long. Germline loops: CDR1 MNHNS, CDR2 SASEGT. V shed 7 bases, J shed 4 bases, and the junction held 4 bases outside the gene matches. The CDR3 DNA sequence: TGTGCCAGCAAAGGTAGCGGGGGGGCAGATACGCAGTATTTT. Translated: CASKGSGGADTQYF.

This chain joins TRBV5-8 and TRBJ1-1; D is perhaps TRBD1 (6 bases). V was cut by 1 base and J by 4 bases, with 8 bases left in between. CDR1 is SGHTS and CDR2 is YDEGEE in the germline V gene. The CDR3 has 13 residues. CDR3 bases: TGTGCCAGCAGCTTGTTGGGGGCCACTGAAGCTTTCTTT. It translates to CASSLLGATEAFF.

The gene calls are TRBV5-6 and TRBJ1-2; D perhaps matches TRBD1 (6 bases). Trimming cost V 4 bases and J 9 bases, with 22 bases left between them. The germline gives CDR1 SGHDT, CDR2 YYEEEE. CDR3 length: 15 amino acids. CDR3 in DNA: TGTGCCAGCAGCCCGCCACTACGAACAGGGAACAGCTACACCTTC. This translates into CASSPPLRTGNSYTF.

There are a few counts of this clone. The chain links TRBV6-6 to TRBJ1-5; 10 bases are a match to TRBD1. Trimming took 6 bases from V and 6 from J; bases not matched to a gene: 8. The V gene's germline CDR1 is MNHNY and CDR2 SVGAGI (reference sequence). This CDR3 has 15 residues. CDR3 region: CASRAGTGALQPQHF. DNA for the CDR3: TGTGCCAGCAGGGCCGGGACAGGGGCTCTTCAGCCCCAGCATTTT.

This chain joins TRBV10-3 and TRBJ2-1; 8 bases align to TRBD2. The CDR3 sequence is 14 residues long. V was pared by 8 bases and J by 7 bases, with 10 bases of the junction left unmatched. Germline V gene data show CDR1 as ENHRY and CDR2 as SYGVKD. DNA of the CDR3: TGTGCCATCCAATCCCAGCGGGGGCCAAATGAGCAGTTCTTC. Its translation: CAIQSQRGPNEQFF.

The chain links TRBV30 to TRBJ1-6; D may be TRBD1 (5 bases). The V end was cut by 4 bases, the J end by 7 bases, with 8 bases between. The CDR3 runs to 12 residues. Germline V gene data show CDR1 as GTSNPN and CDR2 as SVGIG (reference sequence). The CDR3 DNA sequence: TGTGCCTGGACCAGGGTAAATTCACCCCTCCACTTT. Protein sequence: CAWTRVNSPLHF.

The CDR3 loop reads CASSQDNPLGAFF. The CDR3 DNA follows: TGTGCCAGCAGCCAAGATAATCCACTCGGAGCTTTCTTT. V usage is TRBV14 and J usage is TRBJ1-1; D is uncertain. CDR1 SGHDN and CDR2 FVKESK come from the germline V gene. V was shortened by 0 bases and J by 10 bases, with 12 bases between the two germline ends. The CDR3 is 13 residues long.

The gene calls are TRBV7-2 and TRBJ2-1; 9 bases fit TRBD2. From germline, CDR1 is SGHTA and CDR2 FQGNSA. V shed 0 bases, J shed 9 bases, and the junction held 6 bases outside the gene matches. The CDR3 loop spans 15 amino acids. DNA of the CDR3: TGTGCCAGCAGCTTAGCGACCCGCGGGAGGGGTGAGCAGTTCTTC. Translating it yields CASSLATRGRGEQFF. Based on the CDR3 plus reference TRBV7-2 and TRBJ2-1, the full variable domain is GAGVSQSPSNKVTEKGKDVELRCDPISGHTALYWYRQSLGQGLEFLIYFQGNSAPDKSGLPSDRFSAERTGGSVSTLTIQRTQQEDSAVYLCASSLATRGRGEQFFGPGTRLTVL.

CDR3 protein: CASSPVRGNTIYF. DNA of the CDR3: TGTGCCAGCAGTCCGGTCCGGGGAAACACCATATATTTT. The chain combines TRBV6-5 with TRBJ1-3; D is unclear. The CDR3 has 13 residues. Per germline, CDR1 MNHEY and CDR2 SVGAGI. The V end was cut by 5 bases, the J end by 4 bases, with 9 bases between.

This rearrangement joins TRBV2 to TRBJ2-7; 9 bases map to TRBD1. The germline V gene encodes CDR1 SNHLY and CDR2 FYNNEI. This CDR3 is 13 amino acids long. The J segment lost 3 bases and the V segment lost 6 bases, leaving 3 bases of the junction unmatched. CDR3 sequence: CASSRQGGYEQYF. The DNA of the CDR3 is TGTGCCAGCAGCAGACAGGGGGGCTACGAGCAGTACTTC.

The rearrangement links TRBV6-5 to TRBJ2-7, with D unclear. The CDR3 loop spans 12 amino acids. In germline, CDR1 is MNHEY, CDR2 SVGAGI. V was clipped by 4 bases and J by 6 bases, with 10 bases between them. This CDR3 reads CASSLQTREQYF. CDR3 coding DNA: TGTGCCAGCAGTTTACAGACCCGCGAGCAGTACTTC.

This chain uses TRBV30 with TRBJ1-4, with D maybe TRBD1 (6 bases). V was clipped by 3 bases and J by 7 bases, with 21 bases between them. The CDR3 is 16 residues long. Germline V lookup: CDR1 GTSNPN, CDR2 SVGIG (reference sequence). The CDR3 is CAWRTVRGTFGEKLFF. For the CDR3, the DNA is TGTGCCTGGAGGACTGTCAGGGGAACGTTCGGTGAAAAACTGTTTTTT. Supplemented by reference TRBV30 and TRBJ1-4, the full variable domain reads SQTIHQWPATLVQPVGSPLSLECTVEGTSNPNLYWYRQAAGRGLQLLFYSVGIGQISSEVPQNLSASRPQDRQFILSSKKLLLSDSGFYLCAWRTVRGTFGEKLFFGSGTQLSVL.

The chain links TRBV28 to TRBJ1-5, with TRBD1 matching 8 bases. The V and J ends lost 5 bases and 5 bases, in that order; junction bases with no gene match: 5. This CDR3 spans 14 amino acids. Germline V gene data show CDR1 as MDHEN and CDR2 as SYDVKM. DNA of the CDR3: TGTGCCAGCAGTGCGGGACAGGCTGATCAGCCCCAGCATTTT. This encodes CASSAGQADQPQHF.

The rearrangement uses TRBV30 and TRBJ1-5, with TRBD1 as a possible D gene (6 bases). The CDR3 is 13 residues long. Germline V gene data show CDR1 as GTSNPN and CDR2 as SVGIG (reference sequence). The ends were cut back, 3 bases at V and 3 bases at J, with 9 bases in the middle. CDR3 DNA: TGTGCCTGGAGCGGACAGCCCAATCAGCCCCAGCATTTT. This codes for CAWSGQPNQPQHF.

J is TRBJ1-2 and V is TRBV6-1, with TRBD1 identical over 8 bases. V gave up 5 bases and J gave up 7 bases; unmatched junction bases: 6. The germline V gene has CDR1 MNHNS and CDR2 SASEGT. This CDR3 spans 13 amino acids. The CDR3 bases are TGTGCCAGCAGTCCACAGGGGGTGGGTGGCTACACCTTC. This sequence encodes CASSPQGVGGYTF.

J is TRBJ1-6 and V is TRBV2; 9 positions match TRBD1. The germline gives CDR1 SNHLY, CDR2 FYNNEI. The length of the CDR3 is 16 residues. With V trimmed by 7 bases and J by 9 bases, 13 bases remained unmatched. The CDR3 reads CASILRSGTGTSPLHF. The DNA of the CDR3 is TGTGCCAGCATCTTAAGATCCGGGACAGGGACTTCACCCCTCCACTTT.

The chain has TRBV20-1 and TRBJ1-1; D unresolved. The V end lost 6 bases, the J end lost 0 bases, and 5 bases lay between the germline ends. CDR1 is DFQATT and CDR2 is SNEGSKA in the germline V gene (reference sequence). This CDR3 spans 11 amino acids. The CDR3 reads CSAQMNTEAFF. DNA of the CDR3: TGCAGTGCCCAAATGAACACTGAAGCTTTCTTT.

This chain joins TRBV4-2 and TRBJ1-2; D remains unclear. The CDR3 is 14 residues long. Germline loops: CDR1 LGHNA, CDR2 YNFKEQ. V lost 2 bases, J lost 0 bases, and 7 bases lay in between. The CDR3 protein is CASSQSGANYGYTF. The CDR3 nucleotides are TGTGCCAGCAGCCAAAGCGGAGCTAACTATGGCTACACCTTC.

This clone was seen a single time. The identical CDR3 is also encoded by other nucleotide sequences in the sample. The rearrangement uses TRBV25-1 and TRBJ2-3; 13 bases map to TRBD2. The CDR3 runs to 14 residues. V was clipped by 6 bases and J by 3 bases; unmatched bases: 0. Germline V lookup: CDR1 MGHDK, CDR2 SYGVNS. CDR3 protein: CASRLAGGTDTQYF. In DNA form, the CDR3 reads TGTGCCAGCAGACTAGCGGGAGGGACAGATACGCAGTATTTT.